This TCR beta chain was recovered during a study of post-analysis software for immune sequencing data. About the research overall: Patients with relapsing-remitting, secondary progressive and progressive-relapsing multiple sclerosis courses were all represented. Study conclusions and caveats: Patients showed TRBV5-6, TRBV5-1 and TRBV20-1 among 4 or 5 TRBV segments more frequent than in controls. Samples from one preparation batch, clustered by F measure, grouped strongly together. Normalized Chao1 diversity was significantly reduced in patients versus controls.

This clonotype was counted a few times. The antigen remains unidentified. cDNA libraries of TCR beta carried unique molecular identifiers. Yield was roughly 500,000 cDNA molecules from 1 to 10 million T cells. From the PCR reads, TCRdb called clonotypes with MiXCR, one entry per CDR3 protein. This table holds approximately 440,000 distinct CDR3 sequences, under 55% found once. The V gene lost 4 bases and the J gene lost 3 bases, with 13 bases spanning the gap. The CDR3 sequence is 14 residues long. Germline V gene sequence: CDR1 DFQATT, CDR2 SNEGSKA (reference sequence). Sequenced: blood. This clonotype was sampled from a girl between 5 and 17 years old with multiple sclerosis. The chain employs TRBV20-1 and TRBJ2-1; the D gene is possibly TRBD1 (6 bases). The CDR3 coding sequence is TGCAGTGCTAAAGGGGGAATGGTCTACAATGAGCAGTTCTTC. Its protein product is CSAKGGMVYNEQFF.